These 9 T cell receptor beta chains share one sample of origin, sequenced in a study of beta chain features in type 1 diabetes. For these receptors, no antigen is known. cDNA synthesis used the whole RNA isolate, giving expressed TCRB sequences. TCRdb keeps only in-frame clones here, not all; method: immunoSEQ multiplex PCR. In the table there are hundreds of thousands of clones, over 13% of which are singletons. Study findings and constraints: People with Type 1 diabetes carried modestly yet significantly shorter TCRB CDR3s in all four CD4+ subsets.

The specimen sequenced was naive CD4+ T cells from blood. All receptors come from a man younger than 35 with type 1 diabetes.

The J gene is TRBJ2-6, the V gene TRBV10-2; TRBD1 matches at 9 bases. The CDR3 sequence is 15 residues long. Germline CDR1 and CDR2: WSHSY and SAAADI. Germline trimming cut 6 bases from V and 2 bases from J; bases unmatched to any gene: 2. CDR3 coding DNA: TGCGCCAGCAGGGACAGGGGAACTGGGGCCAACGTCCTGACTTTC. The encoded protein is CASRDRGTGANVLTF.

This clone was recorded many times. A read error may account for a junction end that differs from germline. This chain connects TRBV28 to TRBJ2-4; 7 positions match TRBD1. The CDR3 extends over 10 amino acids. Germline V gene data show CDR1 as MDHEN and CDR2 as SYDVKM. The CDR3 DNA sequence: TGTGCCAGCAGTTCCGGGACAGTCATATTC. Encoded protein: CASSSGTVIF.

The chain has TRBV7-2 and TRBJ1-5; D unclear. Trimming pared 1 base from V and 0 bases from J, leaving 13 bases between. Germline V gives CDR1 SGHTA, CDR2 FQGNSA. CDR3 length: 17 amino acids. The CDR3 loop reads CASSLEPATYSNQPQHF. The DNA of the CDR3 is TGTGCCAGCAGCTTAGAGCCAGCCACTTATAGCAATCAGCCCCAGCATTTT. Full variable domain (missing parts from reference TRBV7-2 and TRBJ1-5): GAGVSQSPSNKVTEKGKDVELRCDPISGHTALYWYRQSLGQGLEFLIYFQGNSAPDKSGLPSDRFSAERTGGSVSTLTIQRTQQEDSAVYLCASSLEPATYSNQPQHFGDGTRLSIL.

In its sample, this clone was seen a few times. The chain carries TRBV6-5 and TRBJ1-6; 9 nucleotides agree with TRBD1. V lost 7 bases, J lost 10 bases, and 11 bases stayed unmatched. The CDR3 length is 15 residues. Germline assignment: CDR1 MNHEY and CDR2 SVGAGI. CDR3 sequence reads: CASTLEGQGGSPLHF. CDR3 DNA: TGTGCCAGCACCCTCGAGGGACAGGGTGGATCACCCCTCCACTTT.

This rearrangement joins TRBV29-1 to TRBJ2-3, with D tentatively TRBD2 (5 bases). CDR3 size: 15 residues. The V gene's germline CDR1 is SQVTM and CDR2 ANQGSEA. Trimming shortened V by 2 bases and J by 4 bases, and 16 bases separated the two germline ends. CDR3 bases: TGCAGCGTTGAACGTCCGGGGAAGGCAGCAGATACGCAGTATTTT. It translates to CSVERPGKAADTQYF.

This clone was counted only a few times. This rearrangement joins TRBV5-1 to TRBJ2-2; tentatively, D is TRBD1 (5 bases). The CDR3 is made up of 14 amino acids. CDR1 is SGHRS and CDR2 is YFSETQ in the germline V gene. The V gene lost 3 bases and the J gene lost 5 bases, with 11 bases spanning the gap. The CDR3 spells CASSSDSVTGELFF. In DNA, the CDR3 is TGCGCCAGCAGCTCAGACAGCGTTACCGGGGAGCTGTTTTTT.

The rearrangement uses TRBV6-6 and TRBJ1-5; D is unresolved. CDR1 MNHNY and CDR2 SVGAGI come from the germline V gene (reference sequence). The CDR3 is made up of 13 amino acids. With 7 bases removed from V and 9 bases from J, the gap between germline ends came to 16 bases. The CDR3 DNA follows: TGTGCCAGCACCGAGCGGGGTCCGGGGCCCCAGCATTTT. Its protein is CASTERGPGPQHF.

This clone was seen more than once but under ten times. The V and J genes are TRBV29-1 and TRBJ1-2, with D unresolved. The germline V gene encodes CDR1 SQVTM and CDR2 ANQGSEA. The CDR3 is 14 residues long. The V and J ends lost 7 bases and 0 bases respectively, with 15 bases between them. The CDR3 DNA reads TGCAGCGCCCCCCACCCGGCGACTAACTATGGCTACACCTTC. It codes for CSAPHPATNYGYTF.

The rearrangement uses TRBV9 and TRBJ2-7, with D perhaps TRBD2 (6 bases). CDR3 size: 16 residues. Trimming stripped 0 bases from V and 5 bases from J, with 18 bases between. The germline V gene encodes CDR1 SGDLS and CDR2 YYNGEE. As DNA, the CDR3 is TGTGCCAGCAGCGTAGCCCCATCCGTCGGGAGCCACGAGCAGTACTTC. Protein: CASSVAPSVGSHEQYF.